The clone carrying this T cell receptor beta chain came up many times. No antigen is known for it. TCR beta CDR3 regions were amplified from RNA. First-round RT-PCR with HTBI primers amplified the TCR CDR3 region. Each CDR3 protein gets one entry after TCRdb re-called the multiplex PCR reads with MiXCR. The sample has approximately 370,000 distinct CDR3 sequences; 15% to 20% are singletons. The record originates from a study of T cells in Graves' hyperthyroidism and ophthalmopathy. Study-level results: Most clonotypes expanded in the thyroid (above 0.001) were also present in blood. The model anticipated ophthalmopathy a median 6.5 months pre-onset.

Sequencing used blood. The receptor was derived from a woman in her 30s with Graves' hyperthyroidism that later progressed to Graves' ophthalmopathy.

CDR3 sequence: CASSPRRGGGGEAFF. In DNA form, the CDR3 reads TGTGCCAGCAGCCCCCGACGGGGCGGGGGTGGTGAAGCTTTCTTT. The chain joins TRBV3-1 to TRBJ1-1; tentatively, D is TRBD1 (5 bases). The CDR3 consists of 15 residues. The ends were cut back, 4 bases at V and 7 bases at J, with 19 bases in the middle. From germline, CDR1 is LGHDT and CDR2 YNNKEL (reference sequence).